The 3 T cell receptor beta chains in this list originate from one sample, sequenced in a study of vaccination and CD4 T cells after COVID-19. Time point defined: late sampling 161 to 241 days after vaccination in a few convalescent patients. TCRdb re-called the PCR reads through MiXCR, storing one row per CDR3 protein. The profile shows approximately 40,000 distinct CDR3 sequences, more than 35% of them singletons. This material consisted of CD4+ T cells from blood, taken about 7 months after SARS-CoV-2 vaccination. The receptors derive from a human donor who had recovered from COVID-19.

V and J are TRBV20-1 and TRBJ2-1; D not resolved. This CDR3 is 14 amino acids long. Trimming left V 2 bases short and J 9 bases short, with 17 bases between. The germline V gene has CDR1 DFQATT and CDR2 SNEGSKA (reference sequence). The CDR3 DNA sequence: TGCAGTGCTAGACTCCTTGGGAAAGGAATTGAGCAGTTCTTC. Its translation: CSARLLGKGIEQFF.

This clonotype has a handful of counts. This chain links TRBV19 with TRBJ1-5; TRBD1 might be the D (5 bases). The germline CDR1 and CDR2 sequences are LNHDA and SQIVND (reference sequence). There are 17 residues in the CDR3. V lost 4 bases and J 1 base, leaving 17 bases between the germline ends. For the CDR3, the DNA is TGTGCCAGTAGTACAGGGACCGGGTACCACAGCAATCAGCCCCAGCATTTT. Encoded protein: CASSTGTGYHSNQPQHF.

The V gene is TRBV20-1, the J gene TRBJ2-7; 9 nucleotides align to TRBD2. Germline assignment: CDR1 DFQATT and CDR2 SNEGSKA (reference sequence). This CDR3 region has 14 residues. The V segment lost 6 bases and the J segment 4 bases; nucleotides outside the gene matches: 10. CDR3 bases: TGCAGTGCGATTAGCGGGAGAGGTCCATACGAGCAGTACTTC. Protein sequence: CSAISGRGPYEQYF.